The 31 T cell receptor beta chains presented below share a single source sample, sequenced in a study of blood T cell repertoires in COVID-19 (dated by TCRdb to about 2020). Libraries were prepared through the immunoSEQ multiplex PCR assay. TCRdb took over this immuneACCESS table, retaining in-frame rearrangements with V and J assigned. Such tables are incomplete; in checked studies, under half of the missing clones stem from an unresolved V gene, and the remainder is unexplained. This sample is represented by about 310,000 clones; around 90% of them were singletons. The ten largest clones take up 1% of the sample. Sequenced: peripheral blood. These receptors were taken from a man aged 50 to 59 with active or convalescent COVID-19.

V and J are TRBV7-2 and TRBJ1-1, with a weak D call TRBD1 (6 bases). V lost 5 bases to trimming and J lost 10 bases, with 23 bases between them. Germline V gene sequence: CDR1 SGHTA, CDR2 FQGNSA. The CDR3 is made up of 15 amino acids. In DNA form, the CDR3 reads TGTGCCAGCAGCCCCATGAGGGGGGGCGACCCGCCAGCTTTCTTT. This translates into CASSPMRGGDPPAFF.

This sequence joins TRBV28 and TRBJ2-7; 9 bases match TRBD1. Per the germline V gene, CDR1 is MDHEN and CDR2 is SYDVKM. This CDR3 spans 15 amino acids. V shed 8 bases and J 5 bases; nucleotides not matched to a gene: 13. CDR3 DNA: TGTGCCAGCGAGGAAGGGGGGACAGGGAGCGACGAGCAGTACTTC. Translation: CASEEGGTGSDEQYF.

The rearrangement uses TRBV7-9 and TRBJ2-7; D possibly corresponds to TRBD1 (5 bases). CDR3 length: 16 residues. Looked up from germline, CDR1 is SEHNR and CDR2 is FQNEAQ (reference sequence). Trimming took off 0 bases at V and 6 bases at J, with 18 bases between the two ends. CDR3 in DNA: TGTGCCAGCAGCTTAGCGCTCAGGGTCAGGGATCCCGAGCAGTACTTC. As protein: CASSLALRVRDPEQYF.

The rearrangement uses TRBV11-3 and TRBJ2-5; 14 bases are shared with TRBD2. CDR3 length: 15 amino acids. The V gene's germline CDR1 is SGHNT and CDR2 YENEEA. The J segment lost 5 bases and the V segment lost 1 base, leaving 0 bases of the junction unmatched. Written as DNA, the CDR3 is TGTGCCAGCAGCTTAGGGACTAGCGGGAGGGAGACCCAGTACTTC. Its protein product is CASSLGTSGRETQYF. The full variable domain, rest sourced from reference TRBV11-3 and TRBJ2-5, is EAGVVQSPRYKIIEKKQPVAFWCNPISGHNTLYWYLQNLGQGPELLIRYENEEAVDDSQLPKDRFSAERLKGVDSTLKIQPAELGDSAVYLCASSLGTSGRETQYFGPGTRLLVL.

This chain joins TRBV28 and TRBJ1-4, with TRBD1 identical over 7 bases. Trimming cost V 7 bases and J 8 bases; bases outside gene matches: 7. This CDR3 region has 13 residues. Germline CDR1 and CDR2: MDHEN and SYDVKM. Here the CDR3 DNA reads TGTGCCAGCAATCAGGGGGGTTCGGAAAAACTGTTTTTT. It yields the protein CASNQGGSEKLFF.

The V call is TRBV19, the J call TRBJ2-3; D not resolved. The ends were cut back, 4 bases at V and 0 bases at J, with 14 bases in the middle. The germline CDR1 and CDR2 sequences are LNHDA and SQIVND (reference sequence). The CDR3 loop spans 16 amino acids. This CDR3 is CASSKARETSTDTQYF. The CDR3 DNA reads as TGTGCCAGTAGTAAGGCACGAGAGACTAGCACAGATACGCAGTATTTT.

As concerns this clone: One end of the junction does not line up with germline, which may come from a read error. The V call is TRBV5-1, the J call TRBJ1-4; D not resolved. Germline CDR1 is SGHRS and CDR2 is YFSETQ. The CDR3 totals 15 residues. DNA for the CDR3: TGCGCCAGCAGCCCCGACGTGGTAAGCGACGTAAATCGCGTTTTT. Translated, it gives CASSPDVVSDVNRVF.

This clone was counted once. The chain joins TRBV20-1 to TRBJ2-3; 15 bases line up with TRBD2. Unmatched junction bases numbered 1, after V lost 3 bases and J lost 3 bases. The CDR3 contains 15 residues. Germline values: CDR1 DFQATT, CDR2 SNEGSKA (reference sequence). In DNA, the CDR3 is TGCAGTGCTAGTGGGACTAGCGGGGGGACAGATACGCAGTATTTT. This translates into CSASGTSGGTDTQYF.

This clone has only a few counts. The chain links TRBV2 to TRBJ1-1; 7 positions agree with TRBD1. The length of the CDR3 is 11 residues. CDR1 and CDR2 from the germline V gene are SNHLY and FYNNEI. Trimming cost V 7 bases and J 12 bases; bases outside gene matches: 8. The CDR3 reads CASTRQGVPFF. DNA of the CDR3: TGTGCCAGCACCCGACAGGGCGTACCTTTCTTT.

This clone was recorded only once. The genes are TRBV27 and TRBJ1-6; 8 bases fit TRBD1. Unmatched junction bases numbered 14, after V lost 0 bases and J lost 10 bases. Germline V CDR1 and CDR2: MNHEY, SMNVEV (reference sequence). CDR3 size: 18 residues. CDR3 in DNA: TGTGCCAGCAGTTTATCGGGACCCACCAGGGGGCGTGACTCACCCCTCCACTTT. Translating it yields CASSLSGPTRGRDSPLHF.

This chain uses TRBV7-2 with TRBJ2-1; 9 positions match TRBD1. The germline gives CDR1 SGHTA, CDR2 FQGNSA. This CDR3 has 16 amino acids. With V trimmed by 3 bases and J by 5 bases, 8 bases remained unmatched. The CDR3 DNA reads as TGTGCCAGCAGCTTTCTACCCCGGACAGGGGACAATGAGCAGTTCTTC. Amino acids: CASSFLPRTGDNEQFF.

The chain joins TRBV28 to TRBJ1-2; 7 nucleotides match TRBD1. Germline trimming cut 8 bases from V and 4 bases from J; bases unmatched to any gene: 10. The CDR3 has 14 amino acids. Germline V gene lookup returns CDR1 MDHEN and CDR2 SYDVKM. Written as DNA, the CDR3 is TGTGCCAGCGGACCAGGGGGGCGAGGCTATGGCTACACCTTC. As protein: CASGPGGRGYGYTF.

This clone has a count of ten or more. The CDR3 reads CASSQAGIRTDTQYF. CDR3 in DNA: TGTGCCAGCAGCCAAGCCGGGATACGCACAGATACGCAGTATTTT. The chain recombines TRBV3-1 (or the pseudogene TRBV3-2) with TRBJ2-3, with D perhaps matching TRBD2 (5 bases). The germline gives CDR1 LGHDT, CDR2 YNNKEL (reference sequence). The CDR3 length is 15 residues. V dropped 1 base and J dropped 1 base, with 9 bases sitting between them.

V usage is TRBV11-3 and J usage is TRBJ1-2, with a possible D match to TRBD1 (5 bases). The V end was cut by 5 bases, the J end by 6 bases, with 19 bases between. Germline V gene lookup returns CDR1 SGHNT and CDR2 YENEEA. CDR3 size: 15 residues. The DNA of the CDR3 is TGTGCCAGCAGCAAAACAGACAGCACGGCTCATGGCTACACCTTC. As protein: CASSKTDSTAHGYTF.

This chain connects TRBV15 to TRBJ1-5, with 7 bases lining up with TRBD1. V shed 1 base and J 0 bases; nucleotides not matched to a gene: 12. Germline V gene data show CDR1 as LNHNV and CDR2 as YYDKDF (reference sequence). This CDR3 contains 19 residues. The CDR3 sequence is CATSRGWPGGSGSNQPQHF. The CDR3 DNA sequence: TGTGCCACCAGCAGAGGTTGGCCAGGGGGATCCGGTAGCAATCAGCCCCAGCATTTT.

The chain links TRBV7-2 to TRBJ2-1; 7 bases align to TRBD2. The V and J ends lost 6 bases and 2 bases, in that order; junction bases with no gene match: 7. The CDR3 extends over 15 amino acids. Germline loops: CDR1 SGHTA, CDR2 FQGNSA. DNA of the CDR3: TGTGCCAGCAGGTGGGCTAGCGGTACCTACAATGAGCAGTTCTTC. It specifies CASRWASGTYNEQFF.

The J gene is TRBJ1-3, the V gene TRBV28, with a tentative D call TRBD1 (6 bases). Germline lookup yields CDR1 MDHEN and CDR2 SYDVKM. The CDR3 has 12 residues. Trimming removed 5 bases from V and 15 bases from J, with 17 bases in between. The CDR3 sequence: CASSNYLGTTYF. CDR3 nucleotide sequence: TGTGCCAGCAGTAACTACCTTGGGACAACATATTTT.

Many counts were recorded for this clone. The V gene is TRBV7-8, the J gene TRBJ1-3; no reliable D call. V lost 4 bases and J 0 bases, leaving 16 bases between the germline ends. This CDR3 has 17 residues. Germline V gives CDR1 SGHVS, CDR2 FQNEAQ. CDR3 amino acids: CASSSGSGSYSGNTIYF. CDR3 DNA sequence: TGTGCCAGCAGCTCCGGGTCTGGGAGCTACTCTGGAAACACCATATATTTT.

V gene TRBV9 combines with J gene TRBJ1-5; D not certain. This CDR3 comprises 15 residues. V was cut by 0 bases and J by 2 bases, with 9 bases left in between. Germline V gene data show CDR1 as SGDLS and CDR2 as YYNGEE. CDR3 residues: CASSVGGMGNQPQHF. The DNA of the CDR3 is TGTGCCAGCAGCGTAGGAGGGATGGGCAATCAGCCCCAGCATTTT.

This chain connects TRBV28 to TRBJ2-5; 8 bases fit TRBD1. This CDR3 region has 16 residues. V shed 6 bases and J 2 bases; nucleotides not matched to a gene: 11. Looked up from germline, CDR1 is MDHEN and CDR2 is SYDVKM. The CDR3 loop is CASRLTGDLLQETQYF. For the CDR3, the DNA is TGTGCCAGCAGATTGACAGGGGATCTCCTTCAAGAGACCCAGTACTTC.

The CDR3 coding sequence is TGTGCCAGCACCAACCCCGGGACTAGTATCGCAGATACGCAGTATTTT. The encoded protein is CASTNPGTSIADTQYF. The chain employs TRBV28 and TRBJ2-3, with 8 bases aligning to TRBD2. The CDR3 has 16 residues. CDR1 MDHEN and CDR2 SYDVKM come from the germline V gene. The junction had 13 bases not matched to a gene; V was cut back by 7 bases and J by 4 bases.

The chain carries TRBV7-2 and TRBJ2-5, with 9 positions matching TRBD2. The CDR3 has 17 amino acids. The V and J ends lost 3 bases and 0 bases, in that order; junction bases with no gene match: 8. In germline, CDR1 is SGHTA, CDR2 FQGNSA. The CDR3 spells CASSFRSSGVNQETQYF. DNA for the CDR3: TGTGCCAGCAGCTTTAGGTCTAGCGGGGTCAACCAAGAGACCCAGTACTTC.

This chain joins TRBV28 and TRBJ1-2, with TRBD1 as a possible D gene (6 bases). V gave up 6 bases and J gave up 1 base, with 21 bases separating them. Germline values: CDR1 MDHEN, CDR2 SYDVKM. The CDR3 loop spans 17 amino acids. For the CDR3, the DNA is TGTGCCAGCAGCCTCAGAGGGCGGGGGGCGTTTAACTATGGCTACACCTTC. It is translated as CASSLRGRGAFNYGYTF.

The gene calls are TRBV5-6 and TRBJ2-5; 10 positions agree with TRBD2. V dropped 1 base and J dropped 4; count of bases not matched to a gene: 4. Germline CDR1 reads SGHDT; CDR2 reads YYEEEE. The CDR3 extends over 15 amino acids. The CDR3 reads CASSLRTSGVETQYF. DNA of the CDR3: TGTGCCAGCAGCTTGCGCACTAGCGGGGTAGAGACCCAGTACTTC. The variable domain in full, with the rest retrieved from reference TRBV5-6 and TRBJ2-5, is DAGVTQSPTHLIKTRGQQVTLRCSPKSGHDTVSWYQQALGQGPQFIFQYYEEEERQRGNFPDRFSGHQFPNYSSELNVNALLLGDSALYLCASSLRTSGVETQYFGPGTRLLVL.

Comments on this clone: A much bigger clone sits one base away, suggesting this may be a read error. The chain links TRBV7-3 to TRBJ2-5; D might be TRBD1 (5 bases). CDR1 is SGHTA and CDR2 is FQGTGA in the germline V gene. The CDR3 has 13 amino acids. V was pared by 2 bases and J by 1 base, with 5 bases between. CDR3 region: CASSLDSQETQYF. The DNA of the CDR3 is TGTGCCAGCAGCTTAGACAGCCAAGAGACCCAGTACTTC.

The genes are TRBV4-3 and TRBJ2-1; D gene unclear. The V end was cut by 0 bases, the J end by 9 bases, with 12 bases between. Per germline, CDR1 LGHNA and CDR2 YSLEER. The CDR3 runs to 14 residues. This chain's CDR3 is CASSQESAETEQFF. The CDR3 nucleotides are TGCGCCAGCAGCCAAGAGAGCGCGGAAACTGAGCAGTTCTTC.

This rearrangement joins TRBV7-9 to TRBJ1-1; D remains ambiguous. Looked up from germline, CDR1 is SEHNR and CDR2 is FQNEAQ (reference sequence). The germline V and J ends were trimmed by 3 bases and 4 bases, with 9 bases remaining between them. CDR3 length: 13 amino acids. As DNA, the CDR3 is TGTGCCAGCAGCTTGACGGGAGTCACTGAAGCTTTCTTT. Amino acid sequence: CASSLTGVTEAFF. The variable domain in full, with the rest retrieved from reference TRBV7-9 and TRBJ1-1, is DTGVSQNPRHKITKRGQNVTFRCDPISEHNRLYWYRQTLGQGPEFLTYFQNEAQLEKSRLLSDRFSAERPKGSFSTLEIQRTEQGDSAMYLCASSLTGVTEAFFGQGTRLTVV.

The V gene is TRBV7-8, the J gene TRBJ1-2; a possible D gene is TRBD1 (6 bases). This CDR3 is 15 amino acids long. V was cut by 1 base and J by 3 bases, with 12 bases left in between. CDR1 is SGHVS, CDR2 FQNEAQ, per germline. In nucleotides, the CDR3 is TGTGCCAGCAGCTTAGTGGCAGGGGTTGACTATGGCTACACCTTC. It codes for CASSLVAGVDYGYTF.

This chain uses TRBV4-3 with TRBJ2-1, with D tentatively TRBD1 (6 bases). Germline CDR1 is LGHNA and CDR2 is YSLEER. Trimming stripped 7 bases from V and 6 bases from J, with 28 bases between. The CDR3 loop spans 18 amino acids. The DNA for the CDR3 is TGCGCCAGCAACCAGAAGTACGTTGCGTCAGGGGAATCCAATGAGCAGTTCTTC. The encoded protein is CASNQKYVASGESNEQFF.

This clone was detected a few times. The rearrangement links TRBV5-1 to TRBJ2-7, with D tentatively TRBD2 (7 bases). Germline V gene data show CDR1 as SGHRS and CDR2 as YFSETQ. The CDR3 runs to 15 residues. Trimming shortened V by 4 bases and J by 1 base, and 15 bases separated the two germline ends. The CDR3 spells CASSPRGGESYEQYF. In DNA form, the CDR3 reads TGCGCCAGCAGCCCGAGGGGGGGAGAATCCTACGAGCAGTACTTC.

The chain has TRBV2 and TRBJ1-2; D is uncertain. V lost 6 bases and J 0 bases, leaving 14 bases between the germline ends. The CDR3 consists of 15 residues. Germline V gene sequence: CDR1 SNHLY, CDR2 FYNNEI. The CDR3 DNA sequence: TGTGCCAGCAGGTCTATAGGGCGGGCTAACTATGGCTACACCTTC. This encodes CASRSIGRANYGYTF.